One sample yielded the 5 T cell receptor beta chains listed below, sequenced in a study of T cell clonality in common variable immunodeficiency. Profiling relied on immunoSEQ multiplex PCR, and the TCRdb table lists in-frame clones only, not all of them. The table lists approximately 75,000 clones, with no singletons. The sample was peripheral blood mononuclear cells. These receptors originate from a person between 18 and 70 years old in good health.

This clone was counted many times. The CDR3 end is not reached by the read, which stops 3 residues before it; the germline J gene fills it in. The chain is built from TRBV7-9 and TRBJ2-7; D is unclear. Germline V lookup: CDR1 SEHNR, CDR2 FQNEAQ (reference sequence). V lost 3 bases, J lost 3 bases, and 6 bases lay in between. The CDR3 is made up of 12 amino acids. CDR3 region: CASSFLHYEQYF. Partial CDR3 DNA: TGTGCCAGCAGCTTTTTACACTACGAG.

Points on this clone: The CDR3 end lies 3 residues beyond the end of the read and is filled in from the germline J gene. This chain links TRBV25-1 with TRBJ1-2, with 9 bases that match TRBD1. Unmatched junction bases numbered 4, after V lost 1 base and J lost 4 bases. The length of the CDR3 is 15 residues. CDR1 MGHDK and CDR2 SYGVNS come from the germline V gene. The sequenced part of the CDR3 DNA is TGTGCCAGCAGTGAATCGACAGGGGGTGGCTATGGC. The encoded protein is CASSESTGGGYG. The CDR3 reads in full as CASSESTGGGYGYTF.

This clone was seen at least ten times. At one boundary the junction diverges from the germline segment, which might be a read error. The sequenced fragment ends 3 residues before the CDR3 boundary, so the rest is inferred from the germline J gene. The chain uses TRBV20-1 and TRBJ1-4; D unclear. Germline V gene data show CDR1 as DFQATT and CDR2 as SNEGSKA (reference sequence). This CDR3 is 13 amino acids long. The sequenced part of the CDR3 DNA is TGCAGTGCCAGAGAAGGGTATAATGAAAAA. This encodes CSAREGYNEK. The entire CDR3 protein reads CSAREGYNEKLFF.

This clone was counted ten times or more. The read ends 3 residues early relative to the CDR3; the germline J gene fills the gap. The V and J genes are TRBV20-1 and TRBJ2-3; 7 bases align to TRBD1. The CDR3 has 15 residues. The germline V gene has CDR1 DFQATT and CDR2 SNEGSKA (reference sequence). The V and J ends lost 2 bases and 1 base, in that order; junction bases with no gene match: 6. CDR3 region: CSARTTGAGTDTQYF. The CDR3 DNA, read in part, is TGCAGTGCTAGAACAACAGGGGCGGGCACAGATACG.

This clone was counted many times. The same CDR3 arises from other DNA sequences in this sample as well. The CDR3 here is CSANHLGLAGHEQYF. The covered CDR3 bases are TGCAGTGCTAATCACTTGGGACTAGCGGGGCACGAG. J is TRBJ2-7 and V is TRBV20-1, with 13 bases lining up with TRBD2. Sequencing ends 3 residues short of the CDR3 end; the germline J gene provides the rest. V shed 4 bases, J shed 5 bases, and the junction held 8 bases outside the gene matches. CDR3 length: 15 amino acids. Germline V gene sequence: CDR1 DFQATT, CDR2 SNEGSKA (reference sequence).